This T cell receptor beta chain appears in the sequencing data of a study of blood T cell repertoires in COVID-19. Germline V gene data show CDR1 as LNHDA and CDR2 as SQIVND (reference sequence). V lost 5 bases and J lost 2, with 12 bases in between. CDR3 length: 14 residues. Produced via immunoSEQ multiplex PCR; TCRdb's table is partial and in-frame only. Found here are approximately 52,000 clones, about nine tenths of them singletons; the top ten hold 13% to 15%. In its sample, this clone was seen once. This clonotype originated in a man between 65 and 79 years old with acute or convalescent COVID-19. The genes are TRBV19 and TRBJ1-2; unclear D gene. The sample comprised peripheral blood. The CDR3, as DNA: TGTGCCAGTAGTTTCCAACAACAGAACTATGGCTACACCTTC. Its translation is CASSFQQQNYGYTF.